What follows describes a single T cell receptor beta chain. Its antigen is still unknown. The sample originates from a study of cytomegalovirus exposure and HLA in healthy donors. Findings and caveats of the study: According to a later analysis, donors in an Asian-associated ancestry cluster reportedly had fewer N-insertions than the roughly 670-donor mean.

Donors had nominal health at sampling but likely had unrecorded immune exposures. The junction had 4 bases not matched to a gene; V was cut back by 4 bases and J by 1 base. CDR1 SGHRS and CDR2 YFSETQ come from the germline V gene. This CDR3 comprises 15 residues. In the PCR, 60 Vbeta and 13 Jbeta primers were used. The assay was immunoSEQ multiplex PCR, and TCRdb's table has in-frame clones only and misses some. Altogether about 150,000 clones are present, around 80% being singletons, with the ten largest covering around 11%. The origin of this receptor is a man aged 18 to 29 in good health and CMV-seropositive. Sequencing was performed on PBMCs. The chain combines TRBV5-1 with TRBJ1-4; 7 bases are shared with TRBD1. CDR3 DNA sequence: TGCGCCAGCAGCGATTCAGGGGGAACTAATGAAAAACTGTTTTTT. As protein: CASSDSGGTNEKLFF.